Included here is one TCR beta chain sequence, with context. These data belong to a study of blood T cell repertoires in COVID-19. Assay: immunoSEQ multiplex PCR; the TCRdb copy retains only in-frame clones and omits some. The sample has more than 95,000 clones; roughly 89% are singletons. CDR3 length: 16 residues. With 6 bases removed from V and 10 bases from J, the gap between germline ends came to 25 bases. The V gene's germline CDR1 is LNHDA and CDR2 SQIVND (reference sequence). The chain employs TRBV19 and TRBJ2-1, with a tentative D call TRBD1 (6 bases). The receptor was isolated from a woman older than 75 in a cohort sampled during active COVID-19. Sequencing was done on a sample of peripheral blood. The CDR3 DNA reads as TGTGCCAGTAGGGCATCAGGGGTAGTTCTGAGTGGGGAGCAGTTCTTC. Residues: CASRASGVVLSGEQFF.